These 26 T cell receptor beta chains originate from one sample sequenced in a study of early T cells in non-severe SARS-CoV-2 infection. TCRdb passed the 5' RACE reads through MiXCR, listing each CDR3 protein once. The repertoire has around 49,000 distinct CDR3 sequences, 3.5% to 5% of them found once; the top ten carry 5.5% to 6.5%. The sample consisted of whole blood. These receptors were taken from an adult who was a healthcare worker with PCR-confirmed SARS-CoV-2 infection or an uninfected control (not recorded which).

This clonotype was recorded at least ten times. The chain employs TRBV6-5 and TRBJ1-3, with D possibly matching TRBD1 (5 bases). Trimming took 0 bases from V and 1 from J, leaving 10 bases between them. Germline V CDR1 and CDR2: MNHEY, SVGAGI. This CDR3 has 16 residues. The CDR3 DNA follows: TGTGCCAGCAGTTACTCATTCAGGGCATCTGGAAACACCATATATTTT. Residues: CASSYSFRASGNTIYF.

This clonotype was counted ten times or more. The chain couples TRBV25-1 to TRBJ2-7, with TRBD2 matching over 9 bases. Unmatched junction bases numbered 7, after V lost 2 bases and J lost 5 bases. The CDR3 length is 15 residues. CDR1 is MGHDK and CDR2 is SYGVNS in the germline V gene. For the CDR3, the DNA is TGTGCCAGCAGTGAAGAGCTAGCGGGGCCCCACGAGCAGTACTTC. This encodes CASSEELAGPHEQYF.

This clonotype appeared many times. This chain links TRBV7-3 with TRBJ2-2; 13 bases are a match to TRBD2. Germline loops: CDR1 SGHTA, CDR2 FQGTGA. This CDR3 has 19 amino acids. The trim removed 5 bases at V and 3 bases at J, leaving 12 bases unmatched. The CDR3 DNA reads as TGTGCCAGCAGCATAAACACCCCTGGACTAGCGGGGGACACCGGGGAGCTGTTTTTT. Translating gives CASSINTPGLAGDTGELFF.

This clonotype was recorded many times. J is TRBJ2-5 and V is TRBV9; 9 nucleotides align to TRBD2. Per germline, CDR1 SGDLS and CDR2 YYNGEE. With V trimmed by 1 base and J by 5 bases, 6 bases remained unmatched. The CDR3 length is 15 residues. The CDR3 sequence is CASSVRGTSRETQYF. CDR3 in DNA: TGTGCCAGCAGCGTAAGGGGGACTAGCAGGGAGACCCAGTACTTC.

There are many counts of this clonotype. The J gene is TRBJ2-7, the V gene TRBV20-1; possibly TRBD1 or TRBD2 for D (5 bases each). The CDR3 covers 13 residues. The germline V gene encodes CDR1 DFQATT and CDR2 SNEGSKA (reference sequence). The V gene lost 5 bases and the J gene lost 4 bases, with 15 bases spanning the gap. CDR3 amino acids: CSASGRSGYEQYF. The CDR3 region has the DNA TGCAGTGCTTCAGGGCGCTCGGGGTACGAGCAGTACTTC.

This clonotype was observed many times. The chain has TRBV18 and TRBJ2-3, with D hard to call. The CDR3 length is 14 residues. Germline loops: CDR1 KGHSH, CDR2 LQKENI. Between the trimmed V and J ends, which lost 3 bases and 6 bases, there was a span of 13 bases. CDR3 sequence reads: CASSPAGRQDTQYF. CDR3 coding DNA: TGTGCCAGCTCACCGGCAGGCCGCCAGGATACGCAGTATTTT.

This clonotype was counted many times. This sequence joins TRBV3-1 and TRBJ1-1; D remains ambiguous. The V gene lost 3 bases and the J gene lost 8 bases, with 7 bases spanning the gap. The CDR3 runs to 11 residues. CDR1 is LGHDT and CDR2 is YNNKEL in the germline V gene (reference sequence). The CDR3 bases are TGTGCCAGCAGCCAGGCCAAAGAAGCTTTCTTT. Amino acids: CASSQAKEAFF.

CDR3: CASSIANTQYF. The CDR3 nucleotides are TGTGCCAGTAGTATAGCCAATACGCAGTATTTT. The gene calls are TRBV19 and TRBJ2-3; D is unresolved. The V end was cut by 1 base, the J end by 7 bases, with 3 bases between. Germline V CDR1 and CDR2: LNHDA, SQIVND (reference sequence). The CDR3 is made up of 11 amino acids. Drawing the rest from reference TRBV19 and TRBJ2-3, the complete variable domain is DGGITQSPKYLFRKEGQNVTLSCEQNLNHDAMYWYRQDPGQGLRLIYYSQIVNDFQKGDIAEGYSVSREKKESFPLTVTSAQKNPTAFYLCASSIANTQYFGPGTRLTVL.

This clonotype was recorded a few times. V and J are TRBV10-3 and TRBJ2-2; D might be TRBD2 (6 bases). CDR1 ENHRY and CDR2 SYGVKD come from the germline V gene. This CDR3 region has 14 residues. The V end was cut by 4 bases, the J end by 3 bases, with 9 bases between. The CDR3 loop reads CAISAREDTGELFF. In nucleotides, the CDR3 is TGTGCCATCAGTGCTAGGGAGGACACCGGGGAGCTGTTTTTT.

This clonotype has a count of ten or more. The chain employs TRBV4-2 and TRBJ1-1; a possible D gene is TRBD1 (5 bases). Germline V gives CDR1 LGHNA, CDR2 YNFKEQ. The CDR3 loop spans 14 amino acids. With 4 bases removed from V and 3 bases from J, the gap between germline ends came to 12 bases. For the CDR3, the DNA is TGTGCCAGCAGCCGGGGCCAGGGAGACACTGAAGCTTTCTTT. It specifies CASSRGQGDTEAFF.

There are many counts of this clonotype. V is TRBV20-1 and J is TRBJ2-3; D could derive from TRBD1 or TRBD2 (6 bases each). The CDR3 spans 15 residues. V shed 6 bases and J shed 4 bases, with 20 bases lying between them. The germline V gene has CDR1 DFQATT and CDR2 SNEGSKA (reference sequence). The chain's CDR3 is CSAEGRGGLADTQYF. CDR3 DNA: TGCAGTGCAGAGGGGCGAGGGGGGCTTGCAGATACGCAGTATTTT.

Remarks on this clonotype: A read error may explain this, as a much larger clone is one base away. This chain uses TRBV12-3 or TRBV12-4 with TRBJ2-6, with 8 bases lining up with TRBD1. This CDR3 spans 18 amino acids. Trimming at V came to 7 bases and at J to 0 bases, leaving 11 bases not matched to a gene. CDR3: CASTKNRGRTSGANVLTF. The CDR3 bases are TGTGCCAGCACTAAAAACAGGGGGAGGACCTCTGGGGCCAACGTCCTGACTTTC.

This clonotype was seen only a few times. The genes are TRBV15 and TRBJ2-3; D not certain. The V end was cut by 0 bases, the J end by 2 bases, with 15 bases between. The germline V gene encodes CDR1 LNHNV and CDR2 YYDKDF (reference sequence). The CDR3 covers 17 residues. CDR3 in DNA: TGTGCCACCAGCAGAGACTACTCCGGAGACGCCACAGATACGCAGTATTTT. Translation: CATSRDYSGDATDTQYF.

This clonotype occurred many times. The chain links TRBV7-2 to TRBJ1-1; D is possibly TRBD1 (6 bases). Germline CDR1 SGHTA, CDR2 FQGNSA. The CDR3 consists of 14 residues. Trimming took 5 bases from V and 3 from J, leaving 13 bases between them. CDR3: CASSPQGGDTEAFF. In DNA form, the CDR3 reads TGTGCCAGCAGCCCACAGGGCGGGGACACTGAAGCTTTCTTT.

This chain links TRBV5-1 with TRBJ2-1, with D unresolved. This CDR3 spans 15 amino acids. The germline V gene encodes CDR1 SGHRS and CDR2 YFSETQ. The V and J ends lost 1 base and 5 bases respectively, with 13 bases between them. CDR3 sequence reads: CASSLRGRTHNEQFF. The CDR3 DNA reads as TGCGCCAGCAGCTTGCGCGGCCGAACTCACAATGAGCAGTTCTTC.

CDR3 region: CASSEMRGGQNEQFF. For the CDR3, the DNA is TGTGCCAGCAGTGAAATGCGGGGGGGCCAGAATGAGCAGTTCTTC. The chain links TRBV6-4 to TRBJ2-1; TRBD2 agrees at 9 bases. Per the germline V gene, CDR1 is MRHNA and CDR2 is SNTAGT. With V trimmed by 3 bases and J by 7 bases, 7 bases remained unmatched. This CDR3 is 15 amino acids long.

The V call is TRBV3-1, the J call TRBJ2-3; D call uncertain. Trimming left V 0 bases short and J 4 bases short, with 11 bases between. Germline values: CDR1 LGHDT, CDR2 YNNKEL (reference sequence). There are 15 residues in the CDR3. The CDR3 region is CASSQDLGPPDTQYF. CDR3 sequence (DNA): TGTGCCAGCAGCCAAGATTTGGGTCCCCCAGATACGCAGTATTTT.

The chain joins TRBV5-1 to TRBJ2-3; the D gene is possibly TRBD2 (5 bases). The CDR3 covers 14 residues. Trimming took off 3 bases at V and 4 bases at J, with 12 bases between the two ends. The V gene's germline CDR1 is SGHRS and CDR2 YFSETQ. As DNA, the CDR3 is TGCGCCAGCAGCTCCTCAGGCGGGCCAGATACGCAGTATTTT. Protein product: CASSSSGGPDTQYF.

The table lists this clonotype with a few counts. The chain has TRBV7-3 and TRBJ1-5; no clear D. CDR1 is SGHTA, CDR2 FQGTGA, per germline. The CDR3 consists of 13 residues. The V end lost 1 base, the J end lost 4 bases, and 5 bases lay between the germline ends. The CDR3 is CASSLKPNQPQHF. The CDR3 nucleotides read TGTGCCAGCAGCTTAAAGCCGAATCAGCCCCAGCATTTT.

At least ten counts were recorded for this clonotype. The gene calls are TRBV7-6 and TRBJ1-6; D unresolved. The CDR3 totals 12 residues. CDR1 and CDR2 (germline): SGHVS, FNYEAQ. V lost 3 bases and J 7 bases, leaving 4 bases between the germline ends. The CDR3 sequence is CASSLRNSPLHF. In DNA form, the CDR3 reads TGTGCCAGCAGCTTGAGGAATTCACCCCTCCACTTT.

This clonotype came up many times. This chain connects TRBV7-2 to TRBJ2-5; D ambiguous. The CDR3 is 13 residues long. The V and J ends lost 2 bases and 2 bases respectively, with 6 bases between them. Germline CDR1 SGHTA, CDR2 FQGNSA. The CDR3 nucleotides read TGTGCCAGCAGCTTAAATCCACAAGAGACCCAGTACTTC. Protein sequence: CASSLNPQETQYF.

This clonotype was detected many times. The chain has TRBV7-9 and TRBJ1-2; TRBD1 matches 8 bases. The J segment lost 3 bases and the V segment lost 7 bases, leaving 13 bases of the junction unmatched. CDR3 size: 16 residues. Germline loops: CDR1 SEHNR, CDR2 FQNEAQ (reference sequence). CDR3 sequence (DNA): TGTGCCAGCAACCCAGGGGGCGCTGGGCCTGACTATGGCTACACCTTC. This sequence encodes CASNPGGAGPDYGYTF.

A remark on this clonotype: This sequence may be a read error, since a much larger clone differs from it by one base. CDR3 DNA: TGTGCCAGCAGCCCCCGGACTAGCGGGAGGGACTTCTTAGTCTTC. It yields the protein CASSPRTSGRDFLVF. The chain couples TRBV7-9 to TRBJ2-1, with 15 bases aligning to TRBD2. Germline loops: CDR1 SEHNR, CDR2 FQNEAQ (reference sequence). There are 15 residues in the CDR3.

This clonotype was detected many times. V gene TRBV28 combines with J gene TRBJ2-2; D remains ambiguous. Trimming took 6 bases from V and 0 from J, leaving 8 bases between them. Germline V CDR1 and CDR2: MDHEN, SYDVKM. The CDR3 contains 14 residues. DNA for the CDR3: TGTGCCAGCAGCTTACAAGCGAACACCGGGGAGCTGTTTTTT. Residues: CASSLQANTGELFF.

This clonotype was counted at least ten times. The V gene is TRBV19, the J gene TRBJ2-2; D not certain. The CDR3 extends over 13 amino acids. Germline-derived CDR1 and CDR2 are LNHDA and SQIVND (reference sequence). Trimming left V 6 bases short and J 2 bases short, with 7 bases between. Here the CDR3 reads CASRLLNTGELFF. The CDR3 DNA follows: TGTGCCAGTAGGCTATTAAACACCGGGGAGCTGTTTTTT.

This clonotype was seen repeatedly, ten times or more. The chain employs TRBV5-1 and TRBJ1-6; TRBD1 matches at 11 bases. CDR1 and CDR2 (germline): SGHRS, YFSETQ. This CDR3 comprises 16 residues. V dropped 4 bases and J dropped 10; count of bases not matched to a gene: 10. In DNA form, the CDR3 reads TGCGCCAGCAGCCCCATGAGGGACAGGGGGAGATCACCCCTCCACTTT. This sequence encodes CASSPMRDRGRSPLHF.